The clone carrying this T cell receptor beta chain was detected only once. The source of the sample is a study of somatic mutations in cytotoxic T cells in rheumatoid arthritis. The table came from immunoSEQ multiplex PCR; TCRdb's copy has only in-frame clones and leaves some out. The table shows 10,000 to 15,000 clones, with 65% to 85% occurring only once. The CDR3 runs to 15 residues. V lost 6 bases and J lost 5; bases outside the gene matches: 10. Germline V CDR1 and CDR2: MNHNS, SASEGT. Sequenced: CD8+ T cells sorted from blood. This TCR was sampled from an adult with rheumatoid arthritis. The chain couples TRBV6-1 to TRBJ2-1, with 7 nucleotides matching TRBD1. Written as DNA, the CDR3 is TGTGCCAGCAGCCTGACAGGGTCCGTCGACAATGAGCAGTTCTTC. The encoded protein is CASSLTGSVDNEQFF.